A single sample gave rise to the 9 T cell receptor beta chains below, sequenced in a study of vaccination effects on CD4 cells after COVID-19. The table came from immunoSEQ multiplex PCR; TCRdb's copy has only in-frame clones and leaves some out. The sample lists tens of thousands of clones; 70% to 85% were seen once. For these receptors, no antigen is known. Following 10 days of culture, CD4+ T cells were isolated. The specimen comprised CD4+ T cells from PBMCs cultured without peptide, sampled before COVID-19 vaccination. These receptors were obtained from a human donor who had a prior SARS-CoV-2 infection.

V gene TRBV19 combines with J gene TRBJ2-7; D not resolved. CDR3 length: 13 amino acids. V lost 4 bases, J lost 7 bases, and 14 bases lay in between. Germline V gene data show CDR1 as LNHDA and CDR2 as SQIVND (reference sequence). The CDR3 protein is CASSTWMSQEQYF. The CDR3 nucleotides are TGTGCCAGTAGTACCTGGATGAGCCAGGAGCAGTACTTC.

The chain uses TRBV18 and TRBJ2-2; 9 bases agree with TRBD2. Germline CDR1 is KGHSH and CDR2 is LQKENI. CDR3 size: 14 residues. V gave up 3 bases and J gave up 6 bases; unmatched junction bases: 2. CDR3 bases: TGTGCCAGCTCACCGGGACTAGCTTCCGGGGAGCTGTTTTTT. It encodes CASSPGLASGELFF.

The chain has TRBV6-1 and TRBJ2-7; 8 bases are shared with TRBD2. Losses at the gene ends were 2 bases for V and 3 bases for J; bases not matched to a gene: 9. Germline CDR1 reads MNHNS; CDR2 reads SASEGT. The CDR3 length is 16 residues. CDR3 sequence (DNA): TGTGCCAGCAGTGAATGGATATGGGGACTAGGCTACGAGCAGTACTTC. Amino acids: CASSEWIWGLGYEQYF.

The chain joins TRBV20-1 to TRBJ2-1; no clear D. The germline gives CDR1 DFQATT, CDR2 SNEGSKA (reference sequence). Trimming shortened V by 2 bases and J by 13 bases, and 12 bases separated the two germline ends. The CDR3 sequence is 11 residues long. The DNA for the CDR3 is TGCAGTGCTAGAACCGACGCCGTTCAGTTCTTC. It specifies CSARTDAVQFF.

V is TRBV18 and J is TRBJ2-7; possible D gene TRBD1, 5 bases. Germline lookup yields CDR1 KGHSH and CDR2 LQKENI. There are 14 residues in the CDR3. V was pared by 1 base and J by 6 bases, with 13 bases between. In DNA form, the CDR3 reads TGTGCCAGCTCACCACTGGACACAATGGTCGAGCAGTACTTC. Translating it yields CASSPLDTMVEQYF.

The gene calls are TRBV19 and TRBJ2-7; D may correspond to TRBD1 or TRBD2 (6 bases each). Trimming took off 7 bases at V and 5 bases at J, with 15 bases between the two ends. The CDR3 extends over 13 amino acids. The germline V gene encodes CDR1 LNHDA and CDR2 SQIVND (reference sequence). The chain's CDR3 is CASIWGAWDEQYF. The CDR3 DNA reads as TGTGCCAGTATCTGGGGGGCTTGGGACGAGCAGTACTTC.

This clone was seen a few times. V gene TRBV7-3 combines with J gene TRBJ2-1, with TRBD2 matching over 12 bases. The CDR3 length is 16 residues. The germline CDR1 and CDR2 sequences are SGHTA and FQGTGA. V gave up 2 bases and J gave up 5 bases; unmatched junction bases: 4. As DNA, the CDR3 is TGTGCCAGCAGCTTAGGACTAGCGGGAATCCACAATGAGCAGTTCTTC. Encoded protein: CASSLGLAGIHNEQFF.

The chain combines TRBV18 with TRBJ2-3, with TRBD2 matching over 13 bases. The J segment lost 3 bases and the V segment lost 4 bases, leaving 1 base of the junction unmatched. This CDR3 region has 15 residues. The germline CDR1 and CDR2 sequences are KGHSH and LQKENI. For the CDR3, the DNA is TGTGCCAGCTCACAGGGACTAGCGGGGACAGATACGCAGTATTTT. Protein product: CASSQGLAGTDTQYF.

This chain connects TRBV5-6 to TRBJ2-7; the match to TRBD2 covers 14 bases. The length of the CDR3 is 16 residues. J was trimmed by 3 bases and V by 3 bases; bases with no gene match: 5. The germline V gene encodes CDR1 SGHDT and CDR2 YYEEEE. CDR3 sequence (DNA): TGTGCCAGCAGCTCCGGGACTAGCGGGGGAATCTACGAGCAGTACTTC. This encodes CASSSGTSGGIYEQYF.